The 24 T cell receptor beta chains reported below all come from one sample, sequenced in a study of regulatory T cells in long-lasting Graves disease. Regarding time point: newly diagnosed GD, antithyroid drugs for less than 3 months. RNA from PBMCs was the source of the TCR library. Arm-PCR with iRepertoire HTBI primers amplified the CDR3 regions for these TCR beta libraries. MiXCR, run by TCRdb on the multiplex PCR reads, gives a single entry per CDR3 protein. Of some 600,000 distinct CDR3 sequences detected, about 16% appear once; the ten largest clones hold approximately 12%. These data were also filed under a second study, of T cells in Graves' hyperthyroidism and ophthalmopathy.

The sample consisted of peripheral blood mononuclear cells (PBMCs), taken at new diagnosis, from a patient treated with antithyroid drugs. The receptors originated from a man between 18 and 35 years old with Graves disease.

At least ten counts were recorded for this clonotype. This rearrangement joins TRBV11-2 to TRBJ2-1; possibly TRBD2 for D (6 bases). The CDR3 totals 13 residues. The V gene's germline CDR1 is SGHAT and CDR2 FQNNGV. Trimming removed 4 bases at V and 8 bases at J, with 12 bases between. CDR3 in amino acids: CASSWDSEYEQFF. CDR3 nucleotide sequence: TGTGCCAGCAGCTGGGACTCCGAGTATGAGCAGTTCTTC.

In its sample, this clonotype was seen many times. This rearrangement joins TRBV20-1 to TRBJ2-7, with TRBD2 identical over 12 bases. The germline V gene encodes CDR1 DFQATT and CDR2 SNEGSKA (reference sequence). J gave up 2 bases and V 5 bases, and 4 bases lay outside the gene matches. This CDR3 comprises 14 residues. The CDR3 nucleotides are TGCAGTGCTGTGACTAGCGGGAGACCCTACGAGCAGTACTTC. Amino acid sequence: CSAVTSGRPYEQYF.

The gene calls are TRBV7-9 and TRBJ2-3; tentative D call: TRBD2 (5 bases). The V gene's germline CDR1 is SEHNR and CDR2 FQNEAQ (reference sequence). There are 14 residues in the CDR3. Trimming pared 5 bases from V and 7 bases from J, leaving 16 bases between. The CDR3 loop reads CASSPGGVGYTQYF. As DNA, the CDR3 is TGTGCCAGCAGCCCCGGAGGCGTGGGATATACGCAGTATTTT. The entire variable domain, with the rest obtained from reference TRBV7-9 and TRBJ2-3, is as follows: DTGVSQNPRHKITKRGQNVTFRCDPISEHNRLYWYRQTLGQGPEFLTYFQNEAQLEKSRLLSDRFSAERPKGSFSTLEIQRTEQGDSAMYLCASSPGGVGYTQYFGPGTRLTVL.

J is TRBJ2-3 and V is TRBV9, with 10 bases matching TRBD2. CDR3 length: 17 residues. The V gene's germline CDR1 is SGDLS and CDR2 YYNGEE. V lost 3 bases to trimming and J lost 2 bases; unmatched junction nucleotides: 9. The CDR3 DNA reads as TGTGCCAGCAGCGCAAGCCGAGCGGGAGGGATCACAGATACGCAGTATTTT. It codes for CASSASRAGGITDTQYF.

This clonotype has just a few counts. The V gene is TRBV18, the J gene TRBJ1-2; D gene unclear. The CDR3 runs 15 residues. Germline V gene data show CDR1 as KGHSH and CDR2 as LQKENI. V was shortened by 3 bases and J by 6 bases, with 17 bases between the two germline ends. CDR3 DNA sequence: TGTGCCAGCTCACCGGATCAGGCGAATCAGGATGGCTACACCTTC. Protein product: CASSPDQANQDGYTF.

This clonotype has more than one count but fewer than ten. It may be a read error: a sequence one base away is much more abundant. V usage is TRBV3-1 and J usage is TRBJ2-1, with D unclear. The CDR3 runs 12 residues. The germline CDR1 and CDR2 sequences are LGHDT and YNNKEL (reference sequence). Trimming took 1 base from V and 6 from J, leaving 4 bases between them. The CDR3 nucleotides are TGTGCCAGCAGCCAAGGTCTCAATGAGCAGTTCTTC. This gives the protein CASSQGLNEQFF.

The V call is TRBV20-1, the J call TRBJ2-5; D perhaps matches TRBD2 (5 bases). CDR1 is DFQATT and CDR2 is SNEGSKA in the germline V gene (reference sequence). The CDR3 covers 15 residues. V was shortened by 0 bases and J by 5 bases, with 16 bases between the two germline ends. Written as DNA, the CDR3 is TGCAGTGCTAGAGACCCCGGACTGAGAGTGGAGACCCAGTACTTC. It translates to CSARDPGLRVETQYF.

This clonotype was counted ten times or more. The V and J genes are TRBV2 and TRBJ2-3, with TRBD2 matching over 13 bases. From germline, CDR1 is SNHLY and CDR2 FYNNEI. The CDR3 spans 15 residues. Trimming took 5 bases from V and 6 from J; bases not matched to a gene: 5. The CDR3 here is CASSQLAGGLDTQYF. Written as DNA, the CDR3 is TGTGCCAGCAGTCAACTAGCGGGAGGGTTGGATACGCAGTATTTT.

CDR3 DNA sequence: TGTGCCAGCCGGTGGGGCGCACGCTCCAATGAGCAGTTCTTC. As protein: CASRWGARSNEQFF. The chain combines TRBV28 with TRBJ2-1, with TRBD1 as a possible D gene (5 bases). Trimming took 8 bases from V and 6 from J, leaving 17 bases between them. The CDR3 is 14 amino acids. Germline V CDR1 and CDR2: MDHEN, SYDVKM.

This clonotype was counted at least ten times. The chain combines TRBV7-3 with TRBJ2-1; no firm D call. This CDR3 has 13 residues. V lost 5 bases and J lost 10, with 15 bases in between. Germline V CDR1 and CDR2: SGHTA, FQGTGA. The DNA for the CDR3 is TGTGCCAGCAGCATTGGACCTGAAACCGAGCAGTTCTTC. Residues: CASSIGPETEQFF.

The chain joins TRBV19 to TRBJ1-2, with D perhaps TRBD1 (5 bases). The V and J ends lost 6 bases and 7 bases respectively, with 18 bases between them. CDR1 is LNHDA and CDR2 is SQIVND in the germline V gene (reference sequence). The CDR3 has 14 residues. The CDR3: CASSRRDQTFGYTF. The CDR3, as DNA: TGTGCCAGTAGCCGCCGGGACCAAACGTTTGGCTACACCTTC.

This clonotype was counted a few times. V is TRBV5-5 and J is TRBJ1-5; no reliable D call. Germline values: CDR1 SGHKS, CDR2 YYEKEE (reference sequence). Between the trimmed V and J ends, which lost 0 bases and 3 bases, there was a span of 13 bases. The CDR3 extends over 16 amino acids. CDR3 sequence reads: CASSLEVIAFNQPQHF. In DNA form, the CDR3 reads TGTGCCAGCAGCTTGGAGGTAATAGCCTTCAATCAGCCCCAGCATTTT.

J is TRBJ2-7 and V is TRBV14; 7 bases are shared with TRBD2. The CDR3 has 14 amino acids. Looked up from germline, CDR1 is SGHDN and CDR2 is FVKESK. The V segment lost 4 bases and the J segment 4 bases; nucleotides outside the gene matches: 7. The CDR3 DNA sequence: TGTGCCAGCAGCCCACTAGCGATAAAATACGAGCAGTACTTC. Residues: CASSPLAIKYEQYF.

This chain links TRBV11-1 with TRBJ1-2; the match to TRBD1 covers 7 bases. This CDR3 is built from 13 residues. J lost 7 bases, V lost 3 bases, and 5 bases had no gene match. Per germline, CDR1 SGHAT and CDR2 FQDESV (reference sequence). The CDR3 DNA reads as TGTGCCAGCAGCTTCGACAGGGAAGGTGGCTACACCTTC. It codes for CASSFDREGGYTF.

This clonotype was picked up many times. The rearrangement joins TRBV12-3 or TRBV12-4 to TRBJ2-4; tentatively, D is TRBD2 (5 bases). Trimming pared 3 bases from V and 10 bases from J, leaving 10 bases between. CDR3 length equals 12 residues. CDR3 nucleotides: TGTGCCAGCAGTTTCGGACTCCGTATTCAGTACTTC. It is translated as CASSFGLRIQYF.

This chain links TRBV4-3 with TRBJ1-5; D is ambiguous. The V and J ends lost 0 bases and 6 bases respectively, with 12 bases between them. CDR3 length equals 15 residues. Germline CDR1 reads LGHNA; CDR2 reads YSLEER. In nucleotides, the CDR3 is TGCGCCAGCAGCCAAGATCAGGCTAGGAGTCAGCCCCAGCATTTT. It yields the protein CASSQDQARSQPQHF.

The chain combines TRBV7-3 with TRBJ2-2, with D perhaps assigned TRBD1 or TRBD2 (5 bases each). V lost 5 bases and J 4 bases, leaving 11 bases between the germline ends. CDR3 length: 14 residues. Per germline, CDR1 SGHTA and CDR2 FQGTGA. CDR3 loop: CASSPGASTGELFF. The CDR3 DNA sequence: TGTGCCAGCAGCCCCGGGGCCAGCACCGGGGAGCTGTTTTTT.

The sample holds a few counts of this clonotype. CDR3 nucleotides: TGCGCCAGCAGCTCCAGGACTAGCGGGAAATGGGATACGCAGTATTTT. It is translated as CASSSRTSGKWDTQYF. This chain links TRBV5-1 with TRBJ2-3, with TRBD2 matching 12 bases. The V and J ends lost 3 bases and 6 bases, in that order; junction bases with no gene match: 8. The CDR3 is 16 residues long. Germline V CDR1 and CDR2: SGHRS, YFSETQ.

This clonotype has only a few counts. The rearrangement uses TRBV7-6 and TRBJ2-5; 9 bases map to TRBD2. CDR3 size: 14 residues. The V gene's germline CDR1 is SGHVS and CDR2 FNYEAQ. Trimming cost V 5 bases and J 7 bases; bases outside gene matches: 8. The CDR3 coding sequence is TGTGCCAGCAGCCTTAGCGGGAGCGTTGTGACCCAGTACTTC. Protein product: CASSLSGSVVTQYF.

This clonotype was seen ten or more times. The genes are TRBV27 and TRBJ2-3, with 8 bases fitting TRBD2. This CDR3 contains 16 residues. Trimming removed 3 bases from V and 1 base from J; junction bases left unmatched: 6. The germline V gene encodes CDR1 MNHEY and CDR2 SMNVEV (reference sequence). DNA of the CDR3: TGTGCCAGCAGTTTCGGAGCGGGAGCGGGCACAGATACGCAGTATTTT. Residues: CASSFGAGAGTDTQYF.

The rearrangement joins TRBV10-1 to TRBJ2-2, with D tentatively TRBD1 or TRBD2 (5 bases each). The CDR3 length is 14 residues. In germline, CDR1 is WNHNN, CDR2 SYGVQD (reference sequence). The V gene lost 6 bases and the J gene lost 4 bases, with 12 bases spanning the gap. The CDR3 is CASSRDPSTGELFF. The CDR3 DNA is TGCGCCAGCAGCCGGGACCCCAGCACCGGGGAGCTGTTTTTT.

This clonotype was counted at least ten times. Here the CDR3 DNA reads TGCGCCAGCAAAACCGGGGCAGTGGGCGGCTACGAGCAGTACTTC. The encoded protein is CASKTGAVGGYEQYF. The rearrangement links TRBV5-1 to TRBJ2-7, with D perhaps TRBD1 or TRBD2 (5 bases each). Germline assignment: CDR1 SGHRS and CDR2 YFSETQ. The CDR3 runs to 15 residues. Between the trimmed V and J ends, which lost 6 bases and 3 bases, there was a span of 19 bases.

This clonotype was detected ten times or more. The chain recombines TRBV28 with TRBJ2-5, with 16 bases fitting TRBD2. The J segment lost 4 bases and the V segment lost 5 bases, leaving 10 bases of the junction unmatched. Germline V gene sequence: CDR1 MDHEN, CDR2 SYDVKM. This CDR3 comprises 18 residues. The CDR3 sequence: CASSAGTSGRAIPETQYF. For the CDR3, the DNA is TGTGCCAGCAGTGCCGGGACTAGCGGGAGGGCCATTCCAGAGACCCAGTACTTC.

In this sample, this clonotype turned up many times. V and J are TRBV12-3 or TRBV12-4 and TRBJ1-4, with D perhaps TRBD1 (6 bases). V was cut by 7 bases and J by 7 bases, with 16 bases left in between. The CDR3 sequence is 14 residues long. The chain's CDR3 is CASTPRGAREKLFF. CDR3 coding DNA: TGTGCCAGCACCCCTAGGGGGGCGCGTGAAAAACTGTTTTTT.